Shown below are 32 T cell receptor beta chains from a single sample sequenced in a study of blood T cell repertoires in COVID-19. The table came from immunoSEQ multiplex PCR; TCRdb's copy has only in-frame clones and leaves some out. The sample shows 300,000 to 400,000 clones, around 87% of them seen only once. Sequences were obtained from peripheral blood. The receptors stem from a woman aged 50 to 60 with COVID-19, enrolled during active disease.

The chain carries TRBV11-2 and TRBJ2-7; D remains ambiguous. Trimming left V 5 bases short and J 1 base short, with 9 bases between. Per germline, CDR1 SGHAT and CDR2 FQNNGV. The CDR3 runs 13 residues. The CDR3: CASSLTTSYEQYF. CDR3 DNA: TGTGCCAGCAGCCTCACTACTTCCTACGAGCAGTACTTC.

The chain recombines TRBV6-5 with TRBJ2-5; D is ambiguous. V lost 3 bases to trimming and J lost 1 base, with 3 bases between them. The CDR3 has 12 residues. CDR1 and CDR2 from the germline V gene are MNHEY and SVGAGI. The CDR3 bases are TGTGCCAGCAGTTATAGCCAAGAGACCCAGTACTTC. This encodes CASSYSQETQYF.

This chain links TRBV6-2 or TRBV6-3 with TRBJ2-1; TRBD2 aligns across 12 bases. CDR1 is MNHEY and CDR2 is SVGEGT in the germline V gene. The CDR3 spans 17 residues. Trimming at V came to 0 bases and at J to 7 bases, leaving 7 bases not matched to a gene. The DNA of the CDR3 is TGTGCCAGCAGTTACTCGCCTAGCGGGAGGGCCGGTAATGAGCAGTTCTTC. Its translation: CASSYSPSGRAGNEQFF.

J is TRBJ2-5 and V is TRBV27; 7 nucleotides agree with TRBD2. The CDR3 runs to 20 residues. J lost 1 base, V lost 2 bases, and 19 bases had no gene match. Germline lookup yields CDR1 MNHEY and CDR2 SMNVEV (reference sequence). The CDR3 region is CASSLKRPPRASGSQETQYF. CDR3 DNA: TGTGCCAGCAGTTTAAAACGCCCTCCGCGGGCTAGCGGTTCCCAAGAGACCCAGTACTTC.

This clone was observed once. The V and J genes are TRBV12-3 or TRBV12-4 and TRBJ2-4; weak D call: TRBD1 (5 bases). V was pared by 5 bases and J by 6 bases, with 11 bases between. The CDR3 has 13 residues. CDR3 residues: CASSNAGINIQYF. CDR3 bases: TGTGCCAGCAGTAACGCAGGGATAAACATTCAGTACTTC.

This CDR3 is CASSNPGLREFF. In nucleotides, the CDR3 is TGTGCCAGCAGCAATCCGGGTCTCCGGGAGTTCTTC. The chain joins TRBV4-2 to TRBJ2-1, with D unresolved. The CDR3 is 12 residues long. CDR1 and CDR2 from the germline V gene are LGHNA and YNFKEQ. Trimming left V 5 bases short and J 14 bases short, with 16 bases between.

This chain uses TRBV5-4 with TRBJ2-7, with 7 bases fitting TRBD1. The CDR3 spans 16 residues. Looked up from germline, CDR1 is SGHNT and CDR2 is YYREEE (reference sequence). With V trimmed by 4 bases and J by 4 bases, 14 bases remained unmatched. The CDR3 bases are TGTGCCAGCAGCCCAGGGGGAGACAGGGATCCTTACGAGCAGTACTTC. This gives the protein CASSPGGDRDPYEQYF.

This chain's CDR3 is CASIQRGGRTEAFF. CDR3 in DNA: TGTGCCAGCATCCAAAGGGGGGGAAGGACTGAAGCTTTCTTT. The chain links TRBV28 to TRBJ1-1; weak D call: TRBD1 (6 bases). Germline V lookup: CDR1 MDHEN, CDR2 SYDVKM. Deletions cut 7 bases from V and 5 bases from J, with 17 bases between. The CDR3 covers 14 residues.

The rearrangement links TRBV4-1 to TRBJ1-1, with D unresolved. V gave up 0 bases and J gave up 1 base, with 6 bases separating them. Germline V gives CDR1 MGHRA, CDR2 YSYEKL. The CDR3 is 14 amino acids. CDR3 region: CASSQDLANTEAFF. The CDR3 DNA follows: TGCGCCAGCAGCCAAGATTTGGCGAACACTGAAGCTTTCTTT.

This clone was seen once. The chain is built from TRBV11-3 and TRBJ2-4; TRBD1 matches 7 bases. The germline V gene encodes CDR1 SGHNT and CDR2 YENEEA. The CDR3 is made up of 14 amino acids. V dropped 0 bases and J dropped 10; count of bases not matched to a gene: 6. CDR3 protein: CASSLDSPRGIQYF. CDR3 nucleotide sequence: TGTGCCAGCAGCTTAGATAGTCCCAGGGGGATTCAGTACTTC. The full variable domain, with the rest looked up from reference TRBV11-3 and TRBJ2-4, is EAGVVQSPRYKIIEKKQPVAFWCNPISGHNTLYWYLQNLGQGPELLIRYENEEAVDDSQLPKDRFSAERLKGVDSTLKIQPAELGDSAVYLCASSLDSPRGIQYFGAGTRLSVL.

The chain joins TRBV21-1 to TRBJ1-5. TRBV21-1 is marked as a pseudogene. This CDR3 spans 13 amino acids. Here the CDR3 reads CARSPLSNQPQHF. CDR3 bases: TGTGCCAGAAGCCCGTTAAGCAATCAGCCCCAGCATTTT.

V and J are TRBV3-1 (or the pseudogene TRBV3-2) and TRBJ2-7; 7 positions match TRBD2. CDR1 is LGHDT, CDR2 YNNKEL, per germline (reference sequence). The CDR3 runs 15 residues. V lost 0 bases to trimming and J lost 4 bases; unmatched junction nucleotides: 6. CDR3 in amino acids: CASSQDMWGGYEQYF. As DNA, the CDR3 is TGTGCCAGCAGCCAAGATATGTGGGGGGGGTACGAGCAGTACTTC.

This chain uses TRBV28 with TRBJ2-3; 11 bases agree with TRBD1. CDR1 MDHEN and CDR2 SYDVKM come from the germline V gene. The junction had 11 bases not matched to a gene; V was cut back by 8 bases and J by 4 bases. CDR3 size: 16 residues. The CDR3 region is CASLANRDRGADTQYF. In DNA form, the CDR3 reads TGTGCCAGCCTCGCAAACCGGGACAGGGGGGCAGATACGCAGTATTTT.

The chain combines TRBV24-1 with TRBJ1-1, with 8 bases identical to TRBD1. The CDR3 spans 14 residues. Germline loops: CDR1 KGHDR, CDR2 SFDVKD. V shed 7 bases, J shed 5 bases, and the junction held 8 bases outside the gene matches. CDR3 residues: CATRSTGGSTEAFF. The CDR3 DNA follows: TGTGCCACCAGATCAACAGGGGGAAGTACTGAAGCTTTCTTT.

The chain carries TRBV7-9 and TRBJ2-4; D is perhaps TRBD1 (6 bases). Per germline, CDR1 SEHNR and CDR2 FQNEAQ (reference sequence). The germline V and J ends were trimmed by 2 bases and 1 base, with 12 bases remaining between them. The CDR3 contains 16 residues. CDR3 sequence reads: CASSLNRDEAKNIQYF. The CDR3 nucleotides are TGTGCCAGCAGCTTAAACAGGGATGAGGCCAAAAACATTCAGTACTTC.

The chain uses TRBV12-3 or TRBV12-4 and TRBJ2-7; 11 nucleotides match TRBD1. The CDR3 loop spans 13 amino acids. Trimming at V came to 5 bases and at J to 7 bases, leaving 4 bases not matched to a gene. The CDR3 loop is CASSTGTGGEQYF. CDR3 nucleotides: TGTGCCAGCAGTACCGGGACAGGGGGAGAGCAGTACTTC.

The chain joins TRBV5-4 to TRBJ2-7; 13 bases align to TRBD2. There are 17 residues in the CDR3. J lost 4 bases, V lost 0 bases, and 7 bases had no gene match. Germline V gene lookup returns CDR1 SGHNT and CDR2 YYREEE (reference sequence). Here the CDR3 reads CASSLGALAGGPYEQYF. The CDR3 DNA follows: TGTGCCAGCAGCTTGGGTGCACTAGCGGGAGGGCCATACGAGCAGTACTTC.

The V call is TRBV19, the J call TRBJ2-7, with 7 nucleotides matching TRBD2. This CDR3 region has 14 residues. V dropped 10 bases and J dropped 0; count of bases not matched to a gene: 9. Per the germline V gene, CDR1 is LNHDA and CDR2 is SQIVND (reference sequence). The CDR3 sequence is CATALAAHSYEQYF. CDR3 nucleotides: TGTGCCACCGCCCTAGCGGCACACTCCTACGAGCAGTACTTC. Full variable domain (rest looked up from reference TRBV19 and TRBJ2-7): DGGITQSPKYLFRKEGQNVTLSCEQNLNHDAMYWYRQDPGQGLRLIYYSQIVNDFQKGDIAEGYSVSREKKESFPLTVTSAQKNPTAFYLCATALAAHSYEQYFGPGTRLTVT.

CDR3 bases: TGTGCCAGCACCCCGCGGGTTCACGAGCAGTACTTC. Encoded protein: CASTPRVHEQYF. The V call is TRBV6-5, the J call TRBJ2-7, with D maybe TRBD2 (5 bases). The CDR3 consists of 12 residues. CDR1 is MNHEY, CDR2 SVGAGI, per germline. The germline V and J ends were trimmed by 7 bases and 5 bases, with 12 bases remaining between them.

The chain recombines TRBV7-8 with TRBJ1-1; 8 bases agree with TRBD1. CDR1 and CDR2 (germline): SGHVS, FQNEAQ. V shed 5 bases, J shed 4 bases, and the junction held 9 bases outside the gene matches. The CDR3 is 15 amino acids. CDR3 sequence (DNA): TGTGCCAGCAGCCTCCTAAACAGGGGGAGCACTGAAGCTTTCTTT. Its protein product is CASSLLNRGSTEAFF.

This clone is a singleton in its sample. The genes are TRBV18 and TRBJ2-1; unclear D gene. This CDR3 is built from 14 residues. In germline, CDR1 is KGHSH, CDR2 LQKENI. The V and J ends lost 2 bases and 6 bases respectively, with 11 bases between them. The CDR3 sequence is CASSPYELRNEQFF. Written as DNA, the CDR3 is TGTGCCAGCTCACCATATGAATTGCGCAATGAGCAGTTCTTC. Combining the CDR3 with reference TRBV18 and TRBJ2-1 gives the whole variable domain NAGVMQNPRHLVRRRGQEARLRCSPMKGHSHVYWYRQLPEEGLKFMVYLQKENIIDESGMPKERFSAEFPKEGPSILRIQQVVRGDSAAYFCASSPYELRNEQFFGPGTRLTVL.

The chain uses TRBV29-1 and TRBJ2-3; possibly TRBD2 for D (6 bases). V was clipped by 3 bases and J by 6 bases, with 10 bases between them. CDR1 and CDR2 (germline): SQVTM, ANQGSEA. The CDR3 is made up of 12 amino acids. The CDR3 DNA follows: TGCAGCGTTGACCGGGAGAGGGATACGCAGTATTTT. The encoded protein is CSVDRERDTQYF.

The V call is TRBV12-5, the J call TRBJ1-3, with 8 bases aligning to TRBD1. CDR1 is LGHNT and CDR2 is FRNRAP in the germline V gene. The CDR3 is 13 amino acids. The V and J ends lost 7 bases and 6 bases, in that order; junction bases with no gene match: 5. Here the CDR3 reads CASALDRVNTIYF. CDR3 in DNA: TGTGCTAGTGCCCTGGACAGGGTAAACACCATATATTTT.

This sequence joins TRBV2 and TRBJ1-1; no definite D call. V lost 0 bases and J lost 1, with 12 bases in between. The CDR3 is 16 residues long. Germline CDR1 and CDR2: SNHLY and FYNNEI. CDR3 sequence reads: CASSEAQPGRNTEAFF. The CDR3 DNA sequence: TGTGCCAGCAGTGAAGCTCAGCCGGGGAGGAACACTGAAGCTTTCTTT.

V gene TRBV27 combines with J gene TRBJ1-1; possibly TRBD1 for D (5 bases). V lost 1 base to trimming and J lost 5 bases, with 17 bases between them. CDR3 length: 16 amino acids. Germline V CDR1 and CDR2: MNHEY, SMNVEV (reference sequence). The DNA of the CDR3 is TGTGCCAGCAGTTTATTAGTACAGGCTAGAACGACTGAAGCTTTCTTT. It yields the protein CASSLLVQARTTEAFF.

This clone was found once. The chain links TRBV30 to TRBJ1-5; 9 positions match TRBD1. CDR3 size: 18 residues. Trimming removed 2 bases from V and 0 bases from J; junction bases left unmatched: 11. The V gene's germline CDR1 is GTSNPN and CDR2 SVGIG (reference sequence). CDR3 region: CAWSIGQGTFYSNQPQHF. The CDR3 DNA reads as TGTGCCTGGAGTATAGGACAGGGGACCTTTTATAGCAATCAGCCCCAGCATTTT.

The chain has TRBV9 and TRBJ2-5, with 9 bases that match TRBD2. V lost 3 bases and J lost 4; bases outside the gene matches: 7. Germline V gene sequence: CDR1 SGDLS, CDR2 YYNGEE. The CDR3 contains 15 residues. The DNA of the CDR3 is TGTGCCAGCAGCGGTAGCGGGAGAAGGGCAGAGACCCAGTACTTC. Protein product: CASSGSGRRAETQYF.

The CDR3 coding sequence is TGTGCCAGCAGTGGCGGTGGGTACGAGCAGTACTTC. Encoded protein: CASSGGGYEQYF. The V gene is TRBV12-3 or TRBV12-4, the J gene TRBJ2-7; D call uncertain. There are 12 residues in the CDR3. Trimming took off 5 bases at V and 4 bases at J, with 9 bases between the two ends.

This chain connects TRBV25-1 to TRBJ2-3, with D possibly matching TRBD1 (5 bases). Trimming pared 2 bases from V and 4 bases from J, leaving 13 bases between. The CDR3 runs to 15 residues. Germline values: CDR1 MGHDK, CDR2 SYGVNS. The CDR3 protein is CASSELGARADTQYF. CDR3 bases: TGTGCCAGCAGTGAACTAGGGGCAAGGGCAGATACGCAGTATTTT.

This clone was counted only a few times. Other DNA sequences from this sample encode an identical CDR3 as well. This chain links TRBV19 with TRBJ1-1, with unresolved D. CDR3 length: 13 amino acids. V was trimmed by 3 bases and J by 2 bases, leaving 7 bases between them. CDR1 and CDR2 (germline): LNHDA, SQIVND (reference sequence). CDR3 protein: CASSIGVNTEAFF. CDR3 coding DNA: TGTGCCAGTAGTATCGGGGTAAACACTGAAGCTTTCTTT.

This clone occurred a few times. The chain employs TRBV5-4 and TRBJ1-2, with 7 bases that match TRBD1. This CDR3 is built from 13 residues. The germline gives CDR1 SGHNT, CDR2 YYREEE (reference sequence). V shed 4 bases, J shed 4 bases, and the junction held 4 bases outside the gene matches. CDR3 DNA sequence: TGTGCCAGCAGCGCCGACAGGGTCTATGGCTACACCTTC. It is translated as CASSADRVYGYTF.

The DNA for the CDR3 is TGCGCCAGCAGCGGATCAGGAATTAGCACTGAAGCTTTCTTT. It codes for CASSGSGISTEAFF. The chain combines TRBV5-1 with TRBJ1-1; the D is unclear. The V end was cut by 4 bases, the J end by 4 bases, with 14 bases between. CDR3 length: 14 residues. Germline CDR1 SGHRS, CDR2 YFSETQ.